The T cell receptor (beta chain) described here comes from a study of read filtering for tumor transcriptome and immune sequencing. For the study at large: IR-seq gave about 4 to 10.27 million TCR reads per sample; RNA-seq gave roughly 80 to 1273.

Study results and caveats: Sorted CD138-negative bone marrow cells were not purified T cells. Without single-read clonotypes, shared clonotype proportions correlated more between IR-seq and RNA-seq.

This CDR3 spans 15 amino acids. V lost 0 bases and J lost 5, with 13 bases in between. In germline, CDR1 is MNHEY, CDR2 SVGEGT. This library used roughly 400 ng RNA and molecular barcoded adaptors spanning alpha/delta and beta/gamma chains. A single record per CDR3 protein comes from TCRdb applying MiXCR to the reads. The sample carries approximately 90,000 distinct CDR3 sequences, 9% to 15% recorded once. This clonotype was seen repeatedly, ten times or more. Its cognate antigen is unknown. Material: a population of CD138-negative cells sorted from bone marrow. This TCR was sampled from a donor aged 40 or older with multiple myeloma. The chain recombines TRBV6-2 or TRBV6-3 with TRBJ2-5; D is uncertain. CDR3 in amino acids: CASSYSERSIETQYF. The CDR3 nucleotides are TGTGCCAGCAGTTACTCGGAACGTAGTATTGAGACCCAGTACTTC.